The sequence of this T cell receptor beta chain was determined in a study of T cell responses to AZD1222 COVID-19 vaccine. J was trimmed by 3 bases and V by 4 bases; bases with no gene match: 3. The CDR3 sequence is 15 residues long. Germline V gene data show CDR1 as LNHNV and CDR2 as YYDKDF (reference sequence). TCRdb's copy holds only in-frame clones and misses some; the assay was immunoSEQ multiplex PCR. The sample comprises fewer than 150,000 clones, about 88% of which are singletons, and over 3.5% rests with the top ten. Notes on the study in general: Two AZD1222 administrations were followed by greater Spike-specific TCR breadth and depth.

Notes on this clone: What it recognizes is unknown.

The TCR sequence derives from an adult in good health. Specimen: peripheral blood, collected on day 0 of AZD1222 vaccination. The chain carries TRBV15 and TRBJ2-2; TRBD1 agrees at 9 bases. This chain's CDR3 is CATSIRDRDTGELFF. The DNA of the CDR3 is TGTGCCACCAGCATCCGGGACAGGGACACCGGGGAGCTGTTTTTT.